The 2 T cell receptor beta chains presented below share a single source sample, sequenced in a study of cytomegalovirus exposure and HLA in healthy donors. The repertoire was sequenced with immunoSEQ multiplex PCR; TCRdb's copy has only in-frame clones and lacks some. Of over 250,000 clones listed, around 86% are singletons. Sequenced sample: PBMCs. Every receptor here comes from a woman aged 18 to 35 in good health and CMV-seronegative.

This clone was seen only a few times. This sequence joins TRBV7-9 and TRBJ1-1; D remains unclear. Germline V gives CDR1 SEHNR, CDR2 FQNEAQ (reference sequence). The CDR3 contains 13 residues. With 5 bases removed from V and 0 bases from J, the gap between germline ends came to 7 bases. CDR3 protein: CASSPSLNTEAFF. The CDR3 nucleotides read TGTGCCAGCAGCCCCAGTCTGAACACTGAAGCTTTCTTT.

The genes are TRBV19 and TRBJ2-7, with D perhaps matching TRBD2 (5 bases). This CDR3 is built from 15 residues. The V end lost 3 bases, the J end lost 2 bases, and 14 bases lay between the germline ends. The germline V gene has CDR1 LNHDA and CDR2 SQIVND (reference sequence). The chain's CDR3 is CASSIYTSQTYEQYF. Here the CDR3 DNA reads TGTGCCAGTAGTATTTATACTAGTCAAACCTACGAGCAGTACTTC.